Listed below are T cell receptor beta chains from one sample, sequenced in a study of beta chain features in type 1 diabetes. Libraries were prepared by immunoSEQ multiplex PCR; TCRdb keeps only in-frame clonotypes and omits some of them. The sample contains hundreds of thousands of clones, about 14% of which appear only once. The sample consisted of naive CD4+ T cells from blood. The origin of the receptors is a man aged 18 to 35 in good health. Each CDR3 is given with its conserved first and last residue.

j_call,v_call,cdr3_aa
TRBJ2-3,TRBV7-2,CASSPGGDTQYF
TRBJ2-7,TRBV2,CASSEGWYEQYF
TRBJ1-5,TRBV4-3,CASSQAAQGSSNQPQHF
TRBJ2-7,TRBV5-6,CASSLPQGPGYEQYF
TRBJ1-1,TRBV7-6,CASSFSQRLNTEAFF
TRBJ2-1,TRBV21-1,CASSKVWGLGYNEQFF
TRBJ2-3,TRBV20-1,CSARPTDTQYF
TRBJ1-1,TRBV28,CASSLVWGETIQNTEAFF
TRBJ1-1,TRBV5-1,CASTKSREDTEAFF
TRBJ2-1,TRBV5-4,CASSLGTSDEQFF